These 10 T cell receptor beta chains originate from one sample sequenced in a study of cytomegalovirus exposure and HLA in healthy donors. Primers for the PCR totalled 60 Vbeta and 13 Jbeta. Repertoires were generated with immunoSEQ multiplex PCR, while TCRdb's copy carries only in-frame clones and drops some. The table has 200,000 to 250,000 clones, roughly 80% seen once. Specimen: PBMCs. Every receptor here comes from a man aged 25-40 years in good health and CMV-seronegative.

The chain couples TRBV5-8 to TRBJ2-3; D perhaps matches TRBD1 (6 bases). Germline CDR1 and CDR2: SGHTS and YDEGEE. The CDR3 is 12 amino acids. Deletions cut 0 bases from V and 13 bases from J, with 12 bases between. CDR3 amino acids: CASSLGQGPKYF. The CDR3 coding sequence is TGTGCCAGCAGCTTGGGTCAGGGGCCGAAGTATTTT.

This clone was observed a few times. The CDR3 DNA reads TGTGCCAGCAGAAAAGGGACAGCTGTTTCACCCCTCCACTTT. Translating it yields CASRKGTAVSPLHF. V and J are TRBV6-5 and TRBJ1-6; 7 positions match TRBD1. V lost 6 bases to trimming and J lost 9 bases; unmatched junction nucleotides: 8. CDR3 length: 14 residues. Looked up from germline, CDR1 is MNHEY and CDR2 is SVGAGI.

V and J are TRBV10-1 and TRBJ2-1; unclear D gene. With 1 base removed from V and 0 bases from J, the gap between germline ends came to 7 bases. This CDR3 has 15 residues. Germline V gene lookup returns CDR1 WNHNN and CDR2 SYGVQD (reference sequence). The CDR3 region has the DNA TGCGCCAGCAGTGAGTTGCCGAGCTCCTACAATGAGCAGTTCTTC. Amino acids: CASSELPSSYNEQFF.

This chain uses TRBV7-2 with TRBJ1-5; the D is unclear. The length of the CDR3 is 12 residues. Trimming left V 0 bases short and J 9 bases short, with 6 bases between. Looked up from germline, CDR1 is SGHTA and CDR2 is FQGNSA. CDR3 in amino acids: CASSLAGPPQHF. The CDR3 bases are TGTGCCAGCAGCTTAGCGGGCCCGCCCCAGCATTTT.

This sequence joins TRBV10-3 and TRBJ1-1; TRBD1 matches at 9 bases. V shed 7 bases, J shed 5 bases, and the junction held 17 bases outside the gene matches. In germline, CDR1 is ENHRY, CDR2 SYGVKD. CDR3 size: 17 residues. CDR3 sequence: CAITKTRQGDWRTEAFF. Written as DNA, the CDR3 is TGTGCCATCACGAAAACTCGACAGGGGGATTGGAGGACTGAAGCTTTCTTT.

In DNA, the CDR3 is TGCAGCGCTATCCAGGGGCATGGCTACACCTTC. The encoded protein is CSAIQGHGYTF. The genes are TRBV29-1 and TRBJ1-2, with D perhaps TRBD1 (6 bases). Germline assignment: CDR1 SQVTM and CDR2 ANQGSEA. V was pared by 7 bases and J by 6 bases, with 12 bases between. The CDR3 runs 11 residues. The full variable domain, rest sourced from reference TRBV29-1 and TRBJ1-2, is SAVISQKPSRDICQRGTSLTIQCQVDSQVTMMFWYRQQPGQSLTLIATANQGSEATYESGFVIDKFPISRPNLTFSTLTVSNMSPEDSSIYLCSAIQGHGYTFGSGTRLTVV.

The chain links TRBV10-3 to TRBJ1-4; 7 bases fit TRBD1. The germline V gene encodes CDR1 ENHRY and CDR2 SYGVKD. J lost 6 bases, V lost 5 bases, and 9 bases had no gene match. The CDR3 totals 15 residues. In nucleotides, the CDR3 is TGTGCCATCAGTAGAAATACAGGGGACGATGAAAAACTGTTTTTT. It encodes CAISRNTGDDEKLFF.

This chain uses TRBV6-5 with TRBJ2-7; D might be TRBD2 (6 bases). Between the trimmed V and J ends, which lost 6 bases and 6 bases, there was a span of 12 bases. The CDR3 has 12 residues. CDR1 is MNHEY, CDR2 SVGAGI, per germline. CDR3 amino acids: CASSNPGSEQYF. DNA for the CDR3: TGTGCCAGCAGCAACCCCGGGAGCGAGCAGTACTTC.

This chain uses TRBV7-9 with TRBJ1-1, with D perhaps TRBD1 (5 bases). The length of the CDR3 is 13 residues. The germline gives CDR1 SEHNR, CDR2 FQNEAQ (reference sequence). Trimming took off 10 bases at V and 4 bases at J, with 16 bases between the two ends. The CDR3 here is CAIPAGVGTEAFF. The DNA for the CDR3 is TGTGCCATCCCAGCGGGGGTAGGCACTGAAGCTTTCTTT.

The chain has TRBV28 and TRBJ1-1; 10 bases align to TRBD1. This CDR3 has 15 residues. The trim removed 6 bases at V and 4 bases at J, leaving 8 bases unmatched. Per the germline V gene, CDR1 is MDHEN and CDR2 is SYDVKM. This CDR3 reads CASRYSGTGATEAFF. CDR3 nucleotide sequence: TGTGCCAGCAGGTATTCCGGGACAGGGGCCACTGAAGCTTTCTTT.